The sequence of this T cell receptor (beta chain) was determined in a study of cytomegalovirus exposure and HLA in healthy donors. This CDR3 is built from 14 residues. V lost 1 base to trimming and J lost 9 bases, with 13 bases between them. Germline V gene lookup returns CDR1 SGHTA and CDR2 FQGNSA. This clone was seen more than once but under ten times. Both 60 Vbeta primers and 13 Jbeta primers went into the PCR. The table came from immunoSEQ multiplex PCR; TCRdb's copy has only in-frame clones and leaves some out. The data contain about 160,000 clones, about 80% of them singletons. Specimen: PBMCs. The clonotype originates from a young man in good health and CMV-seropositive. This chain connects TRBV7-2 to TRBJ1-5; no definite D call. The chain's CDR3 is CASSLDTPWAPQHF. The CDR3 coding sequence is TGTGCCAGCAGCTTAGACACCCCGTGGGCGCCCCAGCATTTT.